This T cell receptor beta chain appears in the sequencing data of a study of blood T cell repertoires in COVID-19. CDR1 is KGHSH and CDR2 is LQKENI in the germline V gene. V was pared by 4 bases and J by 2 bases, with 15 bases between. This CDR3 has 15 amino acids. The assay was immunoSEQ multiplex PCR, and TCRdb's table has in-frame clones only and misses some. The sample has under 85,000 clones; around 80% are singletons. V usage is TRBV18 and J usage is TRBJ2-7, with D possibly TRBD1 on 6 matching bases. The specimen was peripheral blood. The clonotype comes from an elderly woman with active or convalescent COVID-19. The CDR3 region has the DNA TGTGCCAGCTCACACTCGGGACACGGACCCTACGAGCAGTACTTC. Protein: CASSHSGHGPYEQYF.